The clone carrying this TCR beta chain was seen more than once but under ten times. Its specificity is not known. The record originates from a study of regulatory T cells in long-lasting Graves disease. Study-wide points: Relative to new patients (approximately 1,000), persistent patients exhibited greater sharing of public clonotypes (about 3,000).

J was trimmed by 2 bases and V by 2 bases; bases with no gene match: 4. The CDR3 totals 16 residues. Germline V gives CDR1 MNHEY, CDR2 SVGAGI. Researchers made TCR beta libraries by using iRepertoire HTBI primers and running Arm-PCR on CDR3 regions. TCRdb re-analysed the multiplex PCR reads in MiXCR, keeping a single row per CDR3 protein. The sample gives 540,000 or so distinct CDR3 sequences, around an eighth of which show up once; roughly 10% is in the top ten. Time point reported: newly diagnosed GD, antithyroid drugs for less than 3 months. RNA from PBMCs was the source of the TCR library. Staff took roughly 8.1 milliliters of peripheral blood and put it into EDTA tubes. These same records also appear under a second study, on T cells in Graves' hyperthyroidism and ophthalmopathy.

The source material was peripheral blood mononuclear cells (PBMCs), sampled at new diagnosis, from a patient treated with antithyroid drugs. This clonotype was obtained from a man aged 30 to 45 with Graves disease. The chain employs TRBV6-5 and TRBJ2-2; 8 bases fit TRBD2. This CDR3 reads CASSYGREVNTGELFF. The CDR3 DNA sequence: TGTGCCAGCAGTTACGGGCGGGAGGTAAACACCGGGGAGCTGTTTTTT.